Following are 13 T cell receptor beta chains from one sample sequenced in a study of OX40 agonist ivuxolimab in advanced cancers. The protocol was immunoSEQ multiplex PCR, while the TCRdb copy is restricted to in-frame clones and leaves out a portion. The repertoire holds approximately 90,000 clones, with 70% to 90% as singletons. This specimen was CD4+ or CD8+ T cells sorted from blood, taken in a trial of the OX40 agonist ivuxolimab. All receptors come from an adult with an advanced solid tumor such as melanoma, head and neck, liver or kidney cancer.

This clone was counted a single time. The chain joins TRBV28 to TRBJ1-5, with D perhaps matching TRBD1 (5 bases). This CDR3 is built from 17 residues. The ends were cut back, 2 bases at V and 0 bases at J, with 14 bases in the middle. Germline-derived CDR1 and CDR2 are MDHEN and SYDVKM. CDR3 sequence: CASSLGGHQYSNQPQHF. The CDR3 bases are TGTGCCAGCAGTTTAGGTGGACACCAATATAGCAATCAGCCCCAGCATTTT. Based on the CDR3 plus reference TRBV28 and TRBJ1-5, the full variable domain is DVKVTQSSRYLVKRTGEKVFLECVQDMDHENMFWYRQDPGLGLRLIYFSYDVKMKEKGDIPEGYSVSREKKERFSLILESASTNQTSMYLCASSLGGHQYSNQPQHFGDGTRLSIL.

This chain joins TRBV2 and TRBJ1-2, with D hard to call. Germline CDR1 SNHLY, CDR2 FYNNEI. V was shortened by 1 base and J by 4 bases, with 16 bases between the two germline ends. This CDR3 has 16 residues. CDR3 region: CASSEGLNPGIYGYTF. DNA for the CDR3: TGTGCCAGCAGTGAAGGATTAAATCCGGGAATCTATGGCTACACCTTC.

This clone was counted once. V gene TRBV30 combines with J gene TRBJ2-5, with 13 bases matching TRBD2. The CDR3 runs to 14 residues. With 2 bases clipped from V and 5 bases from J, the junction kept 2 bases outside the gene matches. Germline V gene sequence: CDR1 GTSNPN, CDR2 SVGIG (reference sequence). CDR3 sequence reads: CAWSWTSGGETQYF. Here the CDR3 DNA reads TGTGCCTGGAGTTGGACTAGCGGGGGCGAGACCCAGTACTTC.

V is TRBV10-2 and J is TRBJ1-3, with D tentatively TRBD1 (5 bases). The V end was cut by 0 bases, the J end by 4 bases, with 10 bases between. Germline CDR1 WSHSY, CDR2 SAAADI. The CDR3 consists of 15 residues. The CDR3 DNA follows: TGCGCCAGCAGTGAGTCCGGGGGTAGCGGAAACACCATATATTTT. Its protein is CASSESGGSGNTIYF.

The chain employs TRBV11-2 and TRBJ1-4, with 9 bases aligning to TRBD1. J was trimmed by 7 bases and V by 3 bases; bases with no gene match: 6. Germline V CDR1 and CDR2: SGHAT, FQNNGV. The CDR3 is made up of 15 amino acids. The CDR3 DNA reads TGTGCCAGCAGCTTCGGGACAGGGATGGGTGAAAAACTGTTTTTT. Translation gives CASSFGTGMGEKLFF.

The chain couples TRBV5-1 to TRBJ2-7; 10 bases are shared with TRBD2. V dropped 4 bases and J dropped 7; count of bases not matched to a gene: 8. This CDR3 is built from 14 residues. Germline CDR1 reads SGHRS; CDR2 reads YFSETQ. The CDR3 region is CASSPLAGVQEQYF. For the CDR3, the DNA is TGCGCCAGCAGCCCCCTAGCGGGAGTACAGGAGCAGTACTTC. The full variable domain, with the rest looked up from reference TRBV5-1 and TRBJ2-7, is KAGVTQTPRYLIKTRGQQVTLSCSPISGHRSVSWYQQTPGQGLQFLFEYFSETQRNKGNFPGRFSGRQFSNSRSEMNVSTLELGDSALYLCASSPLAGVQEQYFGPGTRLTVT.

V is TRBV7-2 and J is TRBJ1-5; D not resolved. Germline-derived CDR1 and CDR2 are SGHTA and FQGNSA. This CDR3 has 13 amino acids. The V end was cut by 7 bases, the J end by 7 bases, with 14 bases between. The CDR3 nucleotides are TGTGCCAGCACAAGACAACCGGGGCAGCCCCAGCATTTT. It encodes CASTRQPGQPQHF.

Here the CDR3 reads CSAPRDYGYTF. CDR3 coding DNA: TGCAGTGCTCCCCGGGACTATGGCTACACCTTC. The genes are TRBV20-1 and TRBJ1-2; D ambiguous. This CDR3 comprises 11 residues. CDR1 and CDR2 (germline): DFQATT, SNEGSKA (reference sequence). V lost 5 bases and J 3 bases, leaving 7 bases between the germline ends.

The V call is TRBV5-1, the J call TRBJ2-3; D is unclear. Looked up from germline, CDR1 is SGHRS and CDR2 is YFSETQ. Trimming removed 4 bases at V and 3 bases at J, with 15 bases between. The CDR3 sequence is 15 residues long. CDR3 bases: TGCGCCAGCAGCACTTCCTTAGTAGGTACAGATACGCAGTATTTT. Its translation: CASSTSLVGTDTQYF.

The rearrangement joins TRBV4-1 to TRBJ2-7; the D gene is possibly TRBD1 (6 bases). The germline V and J ends were trimmed by 1 base and 6 bases, with 19 bases remaining between them. Germline V gene data show CDR1 as MGHRA and CDR2 as YSYEKL. This CDR3 is built from 16 residues. For the CDR3, the DNA is TGCGCCAGCAGCCAAGGCCTACAGGGTATAATATTCGAGCAGTACTTC. Protein sequence: CASSQGLQGIIFEQYF.

The J gene is TRBJ2-3, the V gene TRBV29-1; unclear D gene. Germline assignment: CDR1 SQVTM and CDR2 ANQGSEA. Deletions cut 3 bases from V and 4 bases from J, with 14 bases between. The CDR3 consists of 14 residues. The CDR3 reads CSVDTVEVADTQYF. DNA for the CDR3: TGCAGCGTTGACACAGTAGAGGTAGCAGATACGCAGTATTTT.

The gene calls are TRBV19 and TRBJ1-4; 7 positions match TRBD1. The CDR3 spans 16 residues. CDR1 is LNHDA, CDR2 SQIVND, per germline (reference sequence). The V gene end was trimmed by 4 bases and the J gene end by 2 bases; junction bases not matched to a gene: 7. CDR3 coding DNA: TGTGCCAGTAGTAGAGACAGGGAGAAGACTAATGAAAAACTGTTTTTT. Amino acid sequence: CASSRDREKTNEKLFF.

The V and J genes are TRBV15 and TRBJ1-6; D is uncertain. This CDR3 has 17 residues. The germline V gene encodes CDR1 LNHNV and CDR2 YYDKDF (reference sequence). Trimming pared 0 bases from V and 8 bases from J, leaving 17 bases between. Here the CDR3 DNA reads TGTGCCACCAGCAGAGATGGACGGACTTACGGAGATTCACCCCTCCACTTT. As protein: CATSRDGRTYGDSPLHF.